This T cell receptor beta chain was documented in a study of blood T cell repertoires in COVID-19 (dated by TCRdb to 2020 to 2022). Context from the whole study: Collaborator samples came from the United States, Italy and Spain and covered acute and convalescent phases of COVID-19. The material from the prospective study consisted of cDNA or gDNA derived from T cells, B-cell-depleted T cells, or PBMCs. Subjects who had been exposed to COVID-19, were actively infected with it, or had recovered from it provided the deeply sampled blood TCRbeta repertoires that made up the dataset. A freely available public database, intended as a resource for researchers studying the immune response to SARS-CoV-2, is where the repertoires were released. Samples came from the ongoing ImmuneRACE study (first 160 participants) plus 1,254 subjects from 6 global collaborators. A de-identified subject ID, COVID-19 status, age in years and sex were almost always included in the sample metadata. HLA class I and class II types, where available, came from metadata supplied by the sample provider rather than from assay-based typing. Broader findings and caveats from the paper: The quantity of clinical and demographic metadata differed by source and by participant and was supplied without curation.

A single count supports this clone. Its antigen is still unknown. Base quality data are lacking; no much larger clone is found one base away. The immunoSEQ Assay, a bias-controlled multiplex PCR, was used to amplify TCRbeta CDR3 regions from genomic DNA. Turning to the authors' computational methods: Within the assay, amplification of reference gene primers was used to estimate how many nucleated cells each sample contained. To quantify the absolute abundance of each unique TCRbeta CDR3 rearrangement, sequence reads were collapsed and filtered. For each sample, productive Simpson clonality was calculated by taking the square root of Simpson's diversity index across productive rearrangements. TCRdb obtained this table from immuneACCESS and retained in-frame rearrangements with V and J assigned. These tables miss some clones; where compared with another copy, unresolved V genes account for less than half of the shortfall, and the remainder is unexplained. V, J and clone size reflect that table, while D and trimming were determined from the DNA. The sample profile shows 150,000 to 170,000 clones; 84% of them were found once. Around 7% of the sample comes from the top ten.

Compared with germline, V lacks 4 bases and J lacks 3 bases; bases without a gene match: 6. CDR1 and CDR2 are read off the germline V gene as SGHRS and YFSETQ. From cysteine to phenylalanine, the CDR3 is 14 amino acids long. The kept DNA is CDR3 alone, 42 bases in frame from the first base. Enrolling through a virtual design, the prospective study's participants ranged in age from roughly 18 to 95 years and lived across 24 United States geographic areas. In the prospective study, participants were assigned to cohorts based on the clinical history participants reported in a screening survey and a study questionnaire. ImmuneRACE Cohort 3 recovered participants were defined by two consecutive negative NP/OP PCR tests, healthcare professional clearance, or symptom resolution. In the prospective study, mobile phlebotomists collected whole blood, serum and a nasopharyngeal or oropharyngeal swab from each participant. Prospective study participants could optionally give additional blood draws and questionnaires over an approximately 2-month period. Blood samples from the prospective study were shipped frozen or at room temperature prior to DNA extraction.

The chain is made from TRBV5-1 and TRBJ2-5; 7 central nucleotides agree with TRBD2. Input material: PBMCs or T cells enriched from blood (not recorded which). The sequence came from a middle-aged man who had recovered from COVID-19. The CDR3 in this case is CASSTGLGEETQYF. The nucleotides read TGCGCCAGCAGCACAGGACTAGGCGAAGAGACCCAGTACTTC.